One and the same sample provided the 28 T cell receptor beta chains below, sequenced in a study of cytomegalovirus exposure and HLA in healthy donors. The study ran its PCR with 60 Vbeta and 13 Jbeta primers. The data were produced by immunoSEQ multiplex PCR, yet TCRdb's version contains in-frame clones alone and is incomplete. The sample has fewer than 200,000 clones, 83% seen once. The sample consisted of PBMCs. Receptor source: a man aged 45 to 65 in good health and CMV-seronegative.

The rearrangement links TRBV7-3 to TRBJ1-1; D is ambiguous. The CDR3 is made up of 14 amino acids. Per germline, CDR1 SGHTA and CDR2 FQGTGA. Trimming left V 1 base short and J 2 bases short, with 8 bases between. CDR3 sequence: CASSLNVLNTEAFF. CDR3 DNA sequence: TGTGCCAGCAGCTTAAATGTTCTAAACACTGAAGCTTTCTTT.

The chain carries TRBV4-3 and TRBJ2-7, with D unclear. The CDR3 is 15 residues long. The V gene's germline CDR1 is LGHNA and CDR2 YSLEER. Trimming took off 0 bases at V and 3 bases at J, with 12 bases between the two ends. CDR3 amino acids: CASSQDRLPNYEQYF. The CDR3 region has the DNA TGCGCCAGCAGCCAAGATCGGTTGCCGAACTACGAGCAGTACTTC.

The chain recombines TRBV5-4 with TRBJ2-2; tentative D call: TRBD1 (6 bases). This CDR3 contains 16 residues. Trimming shortened V by 4 bases and J by 0 bases, and 13 bases separated the two germline ends. From germline, CDR1 is SGHNT and CDR2 YYREEE (reference sequence). In nucleotides, the CDR3 is TGTGCCAGCAGCATGGTGACAGGATCGAACACCGGGGAGCTGTTTTTT. It is translated as CASSMVTGSNTGELFF.

As regards this clone: The sample contains more than one DNA sequence encoding this CDR3. The rearrangement joins TRBV18 to TRBJ1-4; D possibly corresponds to TRBD1 (5 bases). Germline V CDR1 and CDR2: KGHSH, LQKENI. The V end was cut by 3 bases, the J end by 8 bases, with 10 bases between. The CDR3 consists of 13 residues. The CDR3 sequence: CASSPGQGEKLFF. The CDR3 nucleotides are TGTGCCAGCTCACCCGGACAAGGGGAAAAACTGTTTTTT.

The chain has TRBV4-3 and TRBJ2-1; 9 bases match TRBD2. The CDR3 has 16 amino acids. Germline assignment: CDR1 LGHNA and CDR2 YSLEER. V lost 2 bases, J lost 6 bases, and 8 bases stayed unmatched. This CDR3 is CASSQKIGLAPNEQFF. CDR3 bases: TGCGCCAGCAGCCAAAAGATCGGACTAGCGCCCAATGAGCAGTTCTTC.

This chain joins TRBV5-1 and TRBJ2-1, with 8 bases fitting TRBD2. J gave up 4 bases and V 8 bases, and 8 bases lay outside the gene matches. The CDR3 loop spans 14 amino acids. Germline V lookup: CDR1 SGHRS, CDR2 YFSETQ. The CDR3 is CASTAGGDYNEQFF. CDR3 DNA: TGCGCCAGTACCGCGGGGGGCGATTACAATGAGCAGTTCTTC.

The V call is TRBV29-1, the J call TRBJ2-5; a weak D match, TRBD1 (6 bases). Deletions cut 2 bases from V and 2 bases from J, with 18 bases between. The CDR3 loop spans 16 amino acids. Germline loops: CDR1 SQVTM, CDR2 ANQGSEA. The CDR3 spells CSVEPLRTAAQETQYF. DNA of the CDR3: TGCAGCGTTGAACCTCTTAGGACAGCCGCTCAAGAGACCCAGTACTTC.

The chain carries TRBV6-6 and TRBJ1-5, with a weak D call TRBD1 (5 bases). Germline V gene lookup returns CDR1 MNHNY and CDR2 SVGAGI (reference sequence). Trimming removed 11 bases at V and 3 bases at J, with 14 bases between. This CDR3 is built from 13 residues. The CDR3 nucleotides are TGTGCCGGGGCTGGAGGGTTCAATCAGCCCCAGCATTTT. This gives the protein CAGAGGFNQPQHF.

In this sample, this clone turned up once. The CDR3 bases are TGTGCCAGCAGCTTGATAGGGACAGCCCCAGATACGCAGTATTTT. Translating it yields CASSLIGTAPDTQYF. The chain carries TRBV5-5 and TRBJ2-3, with 7 bases that match TRBD1. Germline values: CDR1 SGHKS, CDR2 YYEKEE (reference sequence). This CDR3 has 15 residues. V shed 1 base and J 4 bases; nucleotides not matched to a gene: 6.

The CDR3 region has the DNA TGTGCCAGCTCACCGACTAGCGGGAACAACGAGCAGTACTTC. Amino acid sequence: CASSPTSGNNEQYF. This chain uses TRBV18 with TRBJ2-7; 11 bases fit TRBD2. Germline values: CDR1 KGHSH, CDR2 LQKENI. The CDR3 has 14 residues. With V trimmed by 3 bases and J by 5 bases, 3 bases remained unmatched.

V gene TRBV28 combines with J gene TRBJ2-6; TRBD2 agrees at 9 bases. Germline CDR1 MDHEN, CDR2 SYDVKM. The CDR3 extends over 16 amino acids. Trimming took 6 bases from V and 0 from J; bases not matched to a gene: 3. CDR3 bases: TGTGCCAGCAGGCGGGGGGGAAGCTCTGGGGCCAACGTCCTGACTTTC. Amino acid sequence: CASRRGGSSGANVLTF.

This clone has a handful of counts. The V and J genes are TRBV2 and TRBJ1-5, with unresolved D. The CDR3 has 13 amino acids. Per germline, CDR1 SNHLY and CDR2 FYNNEI. Trimming pared 4 bases from V and 8 bases from J, leaving 12 bases between. The DNA for the CDR3 is TGTGCCAGCAGTGTGACGGGGAGGGAGCCCCAGCATTTT. Amino acid sequence: CASSVTGREPQHF.

The chain combines TRBV28 with TRBJ2-7, with 12 bases lining up with TRBD2. V shed 4 bases, J shed 4 bases, and the junction held 11 bases outside the gene matches. The CDR3 runs to 17 residues. Germline loops: CDR1 MDHEN, CDR2 SYDVKM. The CDR3 DNA follows: TGTGCCAGCAGTTCGGGGGCTAGCGGGGGGGAGGGTTACGAGCAGTACTTC. Translated: CASSSGASGGEGYEQYF.

This clone has more than one count but fewer than ten. The chain combines TRBV6-5 with TRBJ1-1; the match to TRBD1 covers 7 bases. Per the germline V gene, CDR1 is MNHEY and CDR2 is SVGAGI. V lost 5 bases, J lost 4 bases, and 1 base stayed unmatched. This CDR3 has 12 amino acids. CDR3 DNA sequence: TGTGCCAGCAGTGACAGGGTCACTGAAGCTTTCTTT. It is translated as CASSDRVTEAFF.

V and J are TRBV5-8 and TRBJ1-2; no definite D call. This CDR3 region has 12 residues. Between the trimmed V and J ends, which lost 4 bases and 4 bases, there was a span of 8 bases. Germline values: CDR1 SGHTS, CDR2 YDEGEE. The CDR3 bases are TGTGCCAGCAGCCTCGTCGTCTATGGCTACACCTTC. Its protein is CASSLVVYGYTF.

The chain carries TRBV6-1 and TRBJ2-7, with D perhaps matching TRBD1 (5 bases). Deletions cut 7 bases from V and 13 bases from J, with 20 bases between. The CDR3 consists of 12 residues. Germline CDR1 is MNHNS and CDR2 is SASEGT. CDR3: CASKVTEALPYF. DNA of the CDR3: TGTGCCAGCAAAGTGACAGAGGCTCTGCCTTACTTC.

The chain has TRBV19 and TRBJ2-1; a weak D match, TRBD2 (5 bases). V lost 2 bases, J lost 8 bases, and 13 bases lay in between. This CDR3 is 14 amino acids long. Germline V CDR1 and CDR2: LNHDA, SQIVND (reference sequence). The CDR3 nucleotides are TGTGCCAGTAGTATACCGGACTCCCGGGATGAGCAGTTCTTC. Translated, it gives CASSIPDSRDEQFF.

J is TRBJ2-5 and V is TRBV6-1; 8 bases fit TRBD1. With V trimmed by 3 bases and J by 5 bases, 2 bases remained unmatched. CDR3 size: 13 residues. Germline V gives CDR1 MNHNS, CDR2 SASEGT. CDR3 in DNA: TGTGCCAGCAGTGACCGGACAGGGGAGACCCAGTACTTC. Its protein is CASSDRTGETQYF.

This clone was observed a single time. The chain combines TRBV19 with TRBJ1-5; 7 bases fit TRBD1. There are 15 residues in the CDR3. Germline CDR1 is LNHDA and CDR2 is SQIVND (reference sequence). Trimming took 6 bases from V and 2 from J; bases not matched to a gene: 7. The CDR3 DNA follows: TGTGCCAGTAGCGTCACTACAGGGGGCAATCAGCCCCAGCATTTT. It codes for CASSVTTGGNQPQHF. The full variable domain, in which reference TRBV19 and TRBJ1-5 provide the parts outside the CDR3, is DGGITQSPKYLFRKEGQNVTLSCEQNLNHDAMYWYRQDPGQGLRLIYYSQIVNDFQKGDIAEGYSVSREKKESFPLTVTSAQKNPTAFYLCASSVTTGGNQPQHFGDGTRLSIL.

This sequence joins TRBV19 and TRBJ2-1; 13 nucleotides agree with TRBD2. The CDR3 contains 13 residues. Germline lookup yields CDR1 LNHDA and CDR2 SQIVND (reference sequence). Germline trimming cut 8 bases from V and 8 bases from J; bases unmatched to any gene: 3. The CDR3 reads CASEGLAGYEQFF. In DNA form, the CDR3 reads TGTGCCAGTGAGGGACTAGCGGGATATGAGCAGTTCTTC.

This clone appeared once. The J gene is TRBJ2-3, the V gene TRBV4-2; 12 nucleotides align to TRBD2. Looked up from germline, CDR1 is LGHNA and CDR2 is YNFKEQ. CDR3 length: 21 residues. V gave up 1 base and J gave up 6 bases; unmatched junction bases: 20. The CDR3 is CASSQVVLAGGFITEVDTQYF. Here the CDR3 DNA reads TGTGCCAGCAGCCAAGTAGTACTAGCGGGAGGCTTCATTACCGAGGTGGATACGCAGTATTTT.

The chain joins TRBV4-1 to TRBJ2-2, with 8 bases matching TRBD1. Per the germline V gene, CDR1 is MGHRA and CDR2 is YSYEKL. The V gene end was trimmed by 4 bases and the J gene end by 5 bases; junction bases not matched to a gene: 6. The CDR3 loop spans 15 amino acids. CDR3 region: CASSPDRGATGELFF. For the CDR3, the DNA is TGCGCCAGCAGCCCCGACAGGGGAGCGACCGGGGAGCTGTTTTTT.

This chain connects TRBV5-1 to TRBJ2-7, with 7 positions matching TRBD1. The V and J ends lost 3 bases and 4 bases, in that order; junction bases with no gene match: 10. The CDR3 length is 15 residues. Germline V gene data show CDR1 as SGHRS and CDR2 as YFSETQ. The CDR3 DNA sequence: TGCGCCAGCAGCTGGGGACCGGGACAGACTTACGAGCAGTACTTC. Its translation is CASSWGPGQTYEQYF.

The chain couples TRBV4-2 to TRBJ2-1, with 8 bases aligning to TRBD2. CDR1 is LGHNA, CDR2 YNFKEQ, per germline. The V gene end was trimmed by 3 bases and the J gene end by 5 bases; junction bases not matched to a gene: 9. The length of the CDR3 is 16 residues. This CDR3 is CASSHVGAGVNNEQFF. In DNA, the CDR3 is TGTGCCAGCAGCCATGTGGGAGCGGGAGTTAACAATGAGCAGTTCTTC.

The chain is built from TRBV4-2 and TRBJ2-1, with 13 bases aligning to TRBD2. Losses at the gene ends were 5 bases for V and 4 bases for J; bases not matched to a gene: 5. Germline CDR1 and CDR2: LGHNA and YNFKEQ. The CDR3 is made up of 16 amino acids. CDR3 DNA sequence: TGTGCCAGCAGCTATGGGACTAGCGGGACGTACAATGAGCAGTTCTTC. Amino acid sequence: CASSYGTSGTYNEQFF.

The rearrangement uses TRBV7-9 and TRBJ2-3, with D maybe TRBD2 (6 bases). The germline V gene has CDR1 SEHNR and CDR2 FQNEAQ (reference sequence). The CDR3 runs 15 residues. With 5 bases removed from V and 1 base from J, the gap between germline ends came to 13 bases. CDR3 DNA sequence: TGTGCCAGCAGCGAAGGAGGGTCGGGCACAGATACGCAGTATTTT. Its protein is CASSEGGSGTDTQYF.

This clone was counted a single time. The chain combines TRBV10-3 with TRBJ2-7; possibly TRBD2 for D (7 bases). The length of the CDR3 is 14 residues. V was clipped by 7 bases and J by 5 bases, with 18 bases between them. Germline V CDR1 and CDR2: ENHRY, SYGVKD. Written as DNA, the CDR3 is TGTGCCATCACACCGGGCGGGGGCGGGAACGAGCAGTACTTC. Protein product: CAITPGGGGNEQYF.

The CDR3 loop is CASSFPTRDSGYTF. Written as DNA, the CDR3 is TGCGCCAGCAGCTTCCCAACCAGGGACTCGGGCTACACCTTC. This sequence joins TRBV4-1 and TRBJ1-2; TRBD1 is a possible D gene (5 bases). V shed 5 bases and J shed 8 bases, with 18 bases lying between them. This CDR3 has 14 amino acids. The germline gives CDR1 MGHRA, CDR2 YSYEKL.